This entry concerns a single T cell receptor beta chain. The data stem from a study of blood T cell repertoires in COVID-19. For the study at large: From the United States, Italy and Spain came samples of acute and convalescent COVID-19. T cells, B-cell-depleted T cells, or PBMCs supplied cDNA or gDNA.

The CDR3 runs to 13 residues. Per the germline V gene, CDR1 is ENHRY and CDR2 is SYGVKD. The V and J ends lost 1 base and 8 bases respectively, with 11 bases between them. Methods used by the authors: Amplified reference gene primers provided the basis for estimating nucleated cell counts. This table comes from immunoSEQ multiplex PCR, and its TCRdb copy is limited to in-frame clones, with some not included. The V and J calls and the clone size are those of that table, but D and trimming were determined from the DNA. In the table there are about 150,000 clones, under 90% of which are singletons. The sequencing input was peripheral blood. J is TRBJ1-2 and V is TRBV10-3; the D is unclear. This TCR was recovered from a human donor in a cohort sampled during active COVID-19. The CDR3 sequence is CAISEYPVEGYTF. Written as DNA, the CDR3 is TGTGCCATCAGTGAGTATCCGGTGGAGGGCTACACCTTC.